Sequencing of this T cell receptor (beta chain) was carried out in a study of T cell repertoires in cytomegalovirus infection. The CDR3 has 15 amino acids. Germline assignment: CDR1 SGDLS and CDR2 YYNGEE. V shed 0 bases and J shed 3 bases, with 10 bases lying between them. TCRdb processed the reads anew with MiXCR; each CDR3 protein has one entry. The sample lists some 97,000 distinct CDR3 sequences, under 25% seen once, with about two fifths in the top ten. The chain uses TRBV9 and TRBJ2-1, with a possible D match to TRBD2 (5 bases). Sequences were obtained from CD8+ T cells from PBMCs. The TCR sequence derives from a human donor in good health (CMV status not recorded). Some clones in this sample may be carry-over from other donors' samples. The CDR3 DNA sequence: TGTGCCAGCAGCGTAGTGAATAGCGACTACAATGAGCAGTTCTTC. This translates into CASSVVNSDYNEQFF.